The T cell receptor (beta chain) under discussion was sequenced for a study of blood T cell repertoires in COVID-19. Original processing methods: For nucleated cells, counts were estimated from reference gene primer amplification. Produced via immunoSEQ multiplex PCR; TCRdb's table is partial and in-frame only. For V, J and clone size, that table is used; D and trimming come from the DNA. Found here are 150,000 to 200,000 clones, over 80% of them singletons; the top ten hold around 3.1%. V dropped 2 bases and J dropped 1 base, with 8 bases sitting between them. Germline V gene data show CDR1 as PRHDT and CDR2 as FYEKMQ (reference sequence). The CDR3 runs to 14 residues. Participants spanned ages about 18 to 95 years and resided in roughly 22 US areas. Categorization into cohorts depended on clinical history that participants reported. Exposed enrollees had met someone with a PCR-confirmed or clinician-diagnosed COVID-19 case at some point within the 2 weeks before study entry.

Material: PBMCs or T cells enriched from blood (not recorded which). The J gene is TRBJ2-5, the V gene TRBV13, with unresolved D. The origin of this receptor is a young woman who had been exposed to COVID-19. CDR3 nucleotides: TGTGCCAGCAGCTTAACGAGACTCCAAGAGACCCAGTACTTC. Translated, it gives CASSLTRLQETQYF.